The next 14 T cell receptor beta chains were all read from a single sample in a study of blood T cells in healthy people across ages. With a J-beta primer mix and a sample-barcoded 5' primer, a second PCR ran about 7 to 11 cycles. Each CDR3 protein gets one entry after TCRdb re-called the 5' RACE reads with MiXCR. The repertoire holds roughly 1.7 million distinct CDR3 sequences, with roughly 32% as singletons. Input material: blood. These receptors were collected from a woman aged 30 to 39 in good health.

This sequence joins TRBV28 and TRBJ2-6; 7 bases map to TRBD1. V shed 5 bases and J 4 bases; nucleotides not matched to a gene: 11. Germline loops: CDR1 MDHEN, CDR2 SYDVKM. The CDR3 sequence is 17 residues long. The CDR3, as DNA: TGTGCCAGCAGTGCACCGACAGGGCTCGCCGGGGCCAACGTCCTGACTTTC. Encoded protein: CASSAPTGLAGANVLTF.

V usage is TRBV3-1 and J usage is TRBJ2-1; 7 bases align to TRBD1. Germline CDR1 and CDR2: LGHDT and YNNKEL (reference sequence). The CDR3 is 13 amino acids. V was clipped by 3 bases and J by 5 bases; unmatched bases: 1. CDR3 in DNA: TGTGCCAGCAGCCAGGACAGGAACAATGAGCAGTTCTTC. Amino acids: CASSQDRNNEQFF.

The chain employs TRBV2 and TRBJ1-2; D is undetermined. CDR3 length: 12 residues. Looked up from germline, CDR1 is SNHLY and CDR2 is FYNNEI. V was clipped by 4 bases and J by 9 bases, with 12 bases between them. In DNA, the CDR3 is TGTGCCAGCAGTGGACCTACCCTTAGCTACACCTTC. Encoded protein: CASSGPTLSYTF.

This clonotype was counted a few times. The chain carries TRBV28 and TRBJ1-4; 8 bases line up with TRBD1. This CDR3 has 13 amino acids. With V trimmed by 8 bases and J by 4 bases, 3 bases remained unmatched. Germline loops: CDR1 MDHEN, CDR2 SYDVKM. CDR3 in amino acids: CASGQGGNEKLFF. Here the CDR3 DNA reads TGTGCCAGCGGACAGGGCGGTAATGAAAAACTGTTTTTT. Based on the CDR3 plus reference TRBV28 and TRBJ1-4, the full variable domain is DVKVTQSSRYLVKRTGEKVFLECVQDMDHENMFWYRQDPGLGLRLIYFSYDVKMKEKGDIPEGYSVSREKKERFSLILESASTNQTSMYLCASGQGGNEKLFFGSGTQLSVL.

The rearrangement uses TRBV10-3 and TRBJ2-7, with D unclear. Deletions cut 5 bases from V and 0 bases from J, with 14 bases between. The germline V gene encodes CDR1 ENHRY and CDR2 SYGVKD. The CDR3 extends over 15 amino acids. Here the CDR3 DNA reads TGTGCCATCAGTAACAGTGCGAAACCCTCCTACGAGCAGTACTTC. As protein: CAISNSAKPSYEQYF.

The chain links TRBV4-1 to TRBJ1-5; D is unresolved. V shed 0 bases and J shed 6 bases, with 9 bases lying between them. The CDR3 runs 14 residues. The germline V gene encodes CDR1 MGHRA and CDR2 YSYEKL. The CDR3 loop reads CASSQDPKIQPQHF. The CDR3 nucleotides read TGCGCCAGCAGCCAAGATCCTAAGATTCAGCCCCAGCATTTT.

The chain recombines TRBV20-1 with TRBJ2-1; perhaps TRBD2 as D (6 bases). Germline CDR1 is DFQATT and CDR2 is SNEGSKA (reference sequence). Trimming cost V 0 bases and J 12 bases, with 15 bases left between them. The CDR3 runs 13 residues. CDR3: CSAREPRESGQFF. The DNA of the CDR3 is TGCAGTGCTAGAGAGCCCCGGGAGTCGGGGCAGTTCTTC.

The rearrangement joins TRBV20-1 to TRBJ2-5; D is possibly TRBD1 (6 bases). The J call could be wrong; TRBJ2-7 is a better fit for the DNA end. Looked up from germline, CDR1 is DFQATT and CDR2 is SNEGSKA (reference sequence). The CDR3 is 14 residues long. CDR3 protein: CSARGSAGVHEQYF. In DNA, the CDR3 is TGCAGTGCTAGGGGGTCGGCAGGGGTCCACGAGCAGTACTTC.

This clonotype was found many times. V and J are TRBV13 and TRBJ1-2; 7 bases align to TRBD1. Trimming removed 0 bases from V and 4 bases from J; junction bases left unmatched: 2. The CDR3 consists of 14 residues. Germline CDR1 PRHDT, CDR2 FYEKMQ (reference sequence). The CDR3 loop reads CASSLGPGGYGYTF. CDR3 DNA sequence: TGTGCCAGCAGCTTAGGCCCAGGGGGCTATGGCTACACCTTC. Full variable domain (rest looked up from reference TRBV13 and TRBJ1-2): AAGVIQSPRHLIKEKRETATLKCYPIPRHDTVYWYQQGPGQDPQFLISFYEKMQSDKGSIPDRFSAQQFSDYHSELNMSSLELGDSALYFCASSLGPGGYGYTFGSGTRLTVV.

V is TRBV4-2 and J is TRBJ1-1; D ambiguous. The CDR3 consists of 15 residues. Per germline, CDR1 LGHNA and CDR2 YNFKEQ. V lost 3 bases and J lost 0, with 11 bases in between. The CDR3 spells CASSQGGLLNTEAFF. In DNA form, the CDR3 reads TGTGCCAGCAGCCAGGGTGGACTTTTGAACACTGAAGCTTTCTTT.

This clonotype was observed a few times. V and J are TRBV20-1 and TRBJ2-7; D not certain. Trimming pared 0 bases from V and 3 bases from J, leaving 15 bases between. CDR3 length: 15 residues. CDR1 is DFQATT and CDR2 is SNEGSKA in the germline V gene (reference sequence). The CDR3 bases are TGCAGTGCTAGAGATCTTTGGGCGGCAAGCTACGAGCAGTACTTC. It specifies CSARDLWAASYEQYF.

This chain connects TRBV12-3 or TRBV12-4 to TRBJ2-2; D call uncertain. Trimming took off 11 bases at V and 6 bases at J, with 19 bases between the two ends. This CDR3 contains 14 residues. DNA for the CDR3: TGTGCCCGATACCCTGAGTGGGCCCCCGGGGAGCTGTTTTTT. It codes for CARYPEWAPGELFF.

V is TRBV27 and J is TRBJ2-7; 9 nucleotides align to TRBD2. The trim removed 7 bases at V and 2 bases at J, leaving 9 bases unmatched. Germline CDR1 and CDR2: MNHEY and SMNVEV (reference sequence). The CDR3 is made up of 15 amino acids. Here the CDR3 reads CASTLGAGGTYEQYF. The CDR3 DNA follows: TGTGCCAGCACCCTGGGAGCGGGAGGAACCTACGAGCAGTACTTC.

This clonotype turned up a few times. The J gene is TRBJ1-2, the V gene TRBV13; D is possibly TRBD1 (6 bases). The CDR3 sequence is 14 residues long. Germline lookup yields CDR1 PRHDT and CDR2 FYEKMQ (reference sequence). Trimming pared 0 bases from V and 4 bases from J, leaving 9 bases between. The DNA of the CDR3 is TGTGCCAGCAGCTTAGGCCGGGGGGCCTATGGCTACACCTTC. It codes for CASSLGRGAYGYTF.